A single sample is the source of the 19 T cell receptor beta chains below, sequenced in a study of a mutant IDH1 vaccine in newly diagnosed glioma (dated by TCRdb to about 2021). The intended sense of this specimen's time point label: week 11, during vaccination. Each vaccine dose was 300 ug of a 20-mer mutant IDH1 peptide in Montanide, given subcutaneously with topical imiquimod. The library was produced with the immunoSEQ multiplex PCR assay. TCRdb re-hosts the immuneACCESS table, in-frame sequences only. Its copies lack some clones; in the studies checked, an unresolved V gene accounts for under half of them, and the cause for the rest is not known. In all, the sample holds about 64,000 clones, and less than 85% of those were seen once. The ten largest clones represent approximately 9.1% of the sample. Which antigens these TCRs recognize remains unknown. Sequenced here: PBMCs, sampled from a glioma patient whose treatment included an IDH1 peptide vaccine. Every receptor here comes from a woman between 50 and 59 years old with glioma.

The V and J genes are TRBV19 and TRBJ1-5; weak D call: TRBD1 (5 bases). Looked up from germline, CDR1 is LNHDA and CDR2 is SQIVND (reference sequence). The V end was cut by 10 bases, the J end by 4 bases, with 14 bases between. CDR3 size: 13 residues. The CDR3 spells CATWDLENQPQHF. DNA for the CDR3: TGTGCCACTTGGGACCTTGAAAATCAGCCCCAGCATTTT. Complete variable domain (other parts from reference TRBV19 and TRBJ1-5): DGGITQSPKYLFRKEGQNVTLSCEQNLNHDAMYWYRQDPGQGLRLIYYSQIVNDFQKGDIAEGYSVSREKKESFPLTVTSAQKNPTAFYLCATWDLENQPQHFGDGTRLSIL.

This chain connects TRBV5-1 to TRBJ1-6, with unresolved D. Per the germline V gene, CDR1 is SGHRS and CDR2 is YFSETQ. The ends were cut back, 0 bases at V and 0 bases at J, with 7 bases in the middle. This CDR3 has 16 residues. CDR3 sequence (DNA): TGCGCCAGCAGCTTGGAGATAAGCTCCTATAATTCACCCCTCCACTTT. Protein: CASSLEISSYNSPLHF. Looking up the rest from reference TRBV5-1 and TRBJ1-6 gives the full variable domain: KAGVTQTPRYLIKTRGQQVTLSCSPISGHRSVSWYQQTPGQGLQFLFEYFSETQRNKGNFPGRFSGRQFSNSRSEMNVSTLELGDSALYLCASSLEISSYNSPLHFGNGTRLTVT.

V and J are TRBV5-5 and TRBJ1-2; 9 bases are a match to TRBD1. Germline V gene lookup returns CDR1 SGHKS and CDR2 YYEKEE (reference sequence). The CDR3 spans 14 residues. V shed 5 bases, J shed 10 bases, and the junction held 12 bases outside the gene matches. For the CDR3, the DNA is TGTGCCAGCAGTTCGACAGGGGGAAAGGTGATCTACACCTTC. Its protein product is CASSSTGGKVIYTF.

This chain joins TRBV7-6 and TRBJ1-1; D not certain. Trimming cost V 5 bases and J 1 base, with 11 bases left between them. Germline V gives CDR1 SGHVS, CDR2 FNYEAQ. The length of the CDR3 is 14 residues. CDR3 region: CASSVSRTNTEAFF. DNA for the CDR3: TGTGCCAGCAGCGTTAGTCGGACGAACACTGAAGCTTTCTTT.

The genes are TRBV2 and TRBJ2-7; D unresolved. V lost 6 bases to trimming and J lost 4 bases, with 13 bases between them. CDR3 length: 13 amino acids. The V gene's germline CDR1 is SNHLY and CDR2 FYNNEI. The chain's CDR3 is CASRAVLAYEQYF. In DNA form, the CDR3 reads TGTGCCAGCAGGGCCGTCCTTGCTTACGAGCAGTACTTC.

This clone was seen once. The V call is TRBV6-5, the J call TRBJ1-4, with TRBD1 matching over 8 bases. Unmatched junction bases numbered 6, after V lost 8 bases and J lost 4 bases. Germline CDR1 reads MNHEY; CDR2 reads SVGAGI. This CDR3 region has 14 residues. The CDR3 reads CASSSGGRNEKLFF. DNA for the CDR3: TGTGCCAGCTCCTCAGGGGGCCGTAATGAAAAACTGTTTTTT.

This chain links TRBV11-2 with TRBJ2-7; D perhaps matches TRBD1 (5 bases). CDR1 SGHAT and CDR2 FQNNGV come from the germline V gene. V lost 5 bases and J 0 bases, leaving 8 bases between the germline ends. The CDR3 runs 13 residues. The CDR3 loop is CASSPQGSYEQYF. The CDR3 bases are TGTGCCAGCAGCCCGCAGGGCTCCTACGAGCAGTACTTC.

V gene TRBV27 combines with J gene TRBJ1-2; TRBD1 matches at 10 bases. The CDR3 is made up of 16 amino acids. The J segment lost 4 bases and the V segment lost 4 bases, leaving 9 bases of the junction unmatched. The germline V gene encodes CDR1 MNHEY and CDR2 SMNVEV (reference sequence). The CDR3 reads CASSSTRTGGGYGYTF. The CDR3 DNA sequence: TGTGCCAGCAGTTCAACGAGGACAGGGGGTGGCTATGGCTACACCTTC.

The genes are TRBV11-3 and TRBJ2-5; 9 bases line up with TRBD1. Trimming at V came to 3 bases and at J to 5 bases, leaving 1 base not matched to a gene. The germline V gene has CDR1 SGHNT and CDR2 YENEEA. The CDR3 runs to 13 residues. The CDR3 region is CASSLGQGETQYF. The CDR3 nucleotides read TGTGCCAGCAGCTTGGGACAGGGTGAGACCCAGTACTTC.

This clone was detected once. The V gene is TRBV30, the J gene TRBJ2-1; D perhaps matches TRBD2 (5 bases). V shed 0 bases and J shed 9 bases, with 9 bases lying between them. This CDR3 comprises 12 residues. Looked up from germline, CDR1 is GTSNPN and CDR2 is SVGIG (reference sequence). The CDR3 DNA sequence: TGTGCCTGGAGTGTACGGGGAGTTGAGCAGTTCTTC. This codes for CAWSVRGVEQFF.

The chain joins TRBV6-5 to TRBJ1-2; D gene uncertain. V lost 0 bases and J lost 4, with 12 bases in between. The CDR3 is 15 residues long. The V gene's germline CDR1 is MNHEY and CDR2 SVGAGI. CDR3 loop: CASSYSNLRSYGYTF. CDR3 nucleotide sequence: TGTGCCAGCAGTTACTCGAATCTACGCAGCTATGGCTACACCTTC.

V gene TRBV5-1 combines with J gene TRBJ2-1; D is possibly TRBD2 (5 bases). The germline CDR1 and CDR2 sequences are SGHRS and YFSETQ. The CDR3 consists of 15 residues. Trimming removed 2 bases from V and 4 bases from J, with 13 bases in between. In DNA form, the CDR3 reads TGCGCCAGCAGCTTAGCAGCGGACCTTTACAATGAGCAGTTCTTC. Translated: CASSLAADLYNEQFF.

V usage is TRBV6-1 and J usage is TRBJ1-5; D may be TRBD1 (5 bases). CDR1 is MNHNS and CDR2 is SASEGT in the germline V gene. The V end lost 8 bases, the J end lost 4 bases, and 15 bases lay between the germline ends. The CDR3 loop spans 14 amino acids. The CDR3 spells CASGARGRNQPQHF. The CDR3 DNA reads TGTGCCAGCGGGGCCCGGGGAAGGAATCAGCCCCAGCATTTT.

The V gene is TRBV7-6, the J gene TRBJ1-1; D gene unclear. The CDR3 sequence is 14 residues long. Germline V lookup: CDR1 SGHVS, CDR2 FNYEAQ. V was cut by 2 bases and J by 1 base, with 8 bases left in between. CDR3 nucleotide sequence: TGTGCCAGCAGCTTAAGTGAGGCGAACACTGAAGCTTTCTTT. Translated, it gives CASSLSEANTEAFF.

The V and J genes are TRBV5-1 and TRBJ2-3; 9 bases are shared with TRBD1. V shed 2 bases, J shed 0 bases, and the junction held 4 bases outside the gene matches. The CDR3 consists of 16 residues. From germline, CDR1 is SGHRS and CDR2 YFSETQ. CDR3 sequence reads: CASSLGTGPSTDTQYF. In DNA, the CDR3 is TGCGCCAGCAGCTTAGGGACAGGGCCTAGCACAGATACGCAGTATTTT. The full variable domain, rest sourced from reference TRBV5-1 and TRBJ2-3, is KAGVTQTPRYLIKTRGQQVTLSCSPISGHRSVSWYQQTPGQGLQFLFEYFSETQRNKGNFPGRFSGRQFSNSRSEMNVSTLELGDSALYLCASSLGTGPSTDTQYFGPGTRLTVL.

The chain uses TRBV19 and TRBJ1-1; TRBD1 matches 8 bases. The germline CDR1 and CDR2 sequences are LNHDA and SQIVND (reference sequence). The J segment lost 11 bases and the V segment lost 3 bases, leaving 8 bases of the junction unmatched. This CDR3 is built from 13 residues. The chain's CDR3 is CASSIRTGIVAFF. DNA of the CDR3: TGTGCCAGTAGTATTCGGACAGGGATAGTTGCTTTCTTT.

This chain joins TRBV6-1 and TRBJ1-5; 8 bases fit TRBD1. V dropped 0 bases and J dropped 4; count of bases not matched to a gene: 5. The CDR3 is made up of 16 amino acids. CDR1 is MNHNS and CDR2 is SASEGT in the germline V gene. CDR3 bases: TGTGCCAGCAGTGAAGCCGACAGGGGAGGAAATCAGCCCCAGCATTTT. As protein: CASSEADRGGNQPQHF.

The gene calls are TRBV7-8 and TRBJ2-5; D is perhaps TRBD2 (5 bases). Germline V CDR1 and CDR2: SGHVS, FQNEAQ. The CDR3 has 15 residues. V gave up 5 bases and J gave up 5 bases, with 18 bases separating them. CDR3 protein: CASSGFGTRGETQYF. The CDR3 nucleotides read TGTGCCAGCAGCGGTTTCGGAACCCGAGGGGAGACCCAGTACTTC.

In DNA form, the CDR3 reads TGTGCCTGGAGTCTTCAGGGTGATCAGCCCCAGCATTTT. Translation gives CAWSLQGDQPQHF. The chain uses TRBV30 and TRBJ1-5; TRBD1 is a possible D gene (5 bases). This CDR3 is 13 amino acids long. V lost 2 bases and J lost 5, with 10 bases in between. Germline V lookup: CDR1 GTSNPN, CDR2 SVGIG (reference sequence).